The entry below gives a single T cell receptor beta chain sequence along with its context. These data are taken from a study of blood T cell repertoires in COVID-19. Study-wide background: COVID-19 samples from acute and convalescent phases originated in the United States, Italy and Spain. T cells, B-cell-depleted T cells, or PBMCs supplied cDNA or gDNA.

How the authors handled the data: Amplified reference gene primers provided the basis for estimating nucleated cell counts. Sequencing was performed with immunoSEQ multiplex PCR; in TCRdb, only in-frame clones are kept and a portion is missing. V and J calls and clone size follow that table, whereas D and trimming were derived from the DNA. The sample gives around 200,000 clones, about 86% of which show up once; roughly 2.9% is in the top ten. The V gene's germline CDR1 is KGHSH and CDR2 LQKENI. V lost 4 bases and J lost 6; bases outside the gene matches: 12. The CDR3 consists of 15 residues. The specimen sequenced was peripheral blood. This rearrangement joins TRBV18 to TRBJ2-7; 7 bases are a match to TRBD1. The clonotype was recovered from a man in his fifties or sixties with active or convalescent COVID-19. The CDR3 DNA follows: TGTGCCAGCTCACAAATCGACAGGGAAGGATCCGAGCAGTACTTC. Translation gives CASSQIDREGSEQYF.